These 14 T cell receptor beta chains were all obtained from the same sample, sequenced in a study of blood T cell repertoires in COVID-19. Only in-frame clones appear in the TCRdb table, and some are missing; sequencing was by immunoSEQ multiplex PCR. This sample has about 120,000 clones; under 95% occur once, and the top ten carry about 3.5%. Material: peripheral blood. Receptors originate from a man in his forties or fifties with active COVID-19.

This sequence joins TRBV7-2 and TRBJ2-5; 9 bases agree with TRBD2. V lost 0 bases to trimming and J lost 3 bases; unmatched junction nucleotides: 11. Germline CDR1 reads SGHTA; CDR2 reads FQGNSA. The CDR3 has 18 amino acids. The CDR3 loop reads CASSLAPGLAVGKETQYF. The CDR3 DNA sequence: TGTGCCAGCAGCTTAGCTCCGGGACTAGCAGTCGGGAAAGAGACCCAGTACTTC.

The chain couples TRBV19 to TRBJ1-5, with 8 bases identical to TRBD1. Germline V gene sequence: CDR1 LNHDA, CDR2 SQIVND (reference sequence). V shed 3 bases and J 9 bases; nucleotides not matched to a gene: 13. The CDR3 length is 16 residues. The CDR3 DNA reads TGTGCCAGTAGTATGGTCAGGGGGCCTTATAAGGGGCCCCAGCATTTT. Protein product: CASSMVRGPYKGPQHF.

The genes are TRBV4-1 and TRBJ2-7, with TRBD2 as a possible D gene (5 bases). The length of the CDR3 is 14 residues. In germline, CDR1 is MGHRA, CDR2 YSYEKL. V was clipped by 0 bases and J by 2 bases, with 8 bases between them. The DNA of the CDR3 is TGCGCCAGCAGCCAAGATCGGGGAGCCTACGAGCAGTACTTC. Its translation: CASSQDRGAYEQYF.

The chain carries TRBV9 and TRBJ2-4; D is perhaps TRBD2 (6 bases). CDR3 size: 13 residues. Germline V gene sequence: CDR1 SGDLS, CDR2 YYNGEE. V lost 0 bases to trimming and J lost 9 bases, with 10 bases between them. CDR3 bases: TGTGCCAGCAGCGTAGTGGTGGGAGGCATTCAGTACTTC. Translated, it gives CASSVVVGGIQYF.

The chain uses TRBV20-1 and TRBJ1-2; the D is unclear. Germline loops: CDR1 DFQATT, CDR2 SNEGSKA (reference sequence). Trimming stripped 3 bases from V and 3 bases from J, with 11 bases between. The CDR3 consists of 13 residues. The CDR3 sequence: CSASWGVDYGYTF. DNA of the CDR3: TGCAGTGCTAGTTGGGGAGTGGACTATGGCTACACCTTC.

This clone appeared once. The chain joins TRBV11-2 to TRBJ2-1; 9 nucleotides agree with TRBD2. Germline trimming cut 5 bases from V and 4 bases from J; bases unmatched to any gene: 6. From germline, CDR1 is SGHAT and CDR2 FQNNGV. This CDR3 has 15 amino acids. The CDR3: CASSQGTSSYNEQFF. The CDR3 DNA is TGTGCCAGCAGCCAGGGGACTAGCAGTTACAATGAGCAGTTCTTC.

V gene TRBV18 combines with J gene TRBJ2-2; tentative D call: TRBD2 (5 bases). Trimming took 6 bases from V and 9 from J, leaving 14 bases between them. Germline lookup yields CDR1 KGHSH and CDR2 LQKENI. The CDR3 is 13 residues long. CDR3 sequence reads: CASSPRGARELFF. CDR3 bases: TGTGCCAGCTCCCCCCGGGGTGCAAGGGAGCTGTTTTTT. The full variable domain, in which reference TRBV18 and TRBJ2-2 provide the parts outside the CDR3, is NAGVMQNPRHLVRRRGQEARLRCSPMKGHSHVYWYRQLPEEGLKFMVYLQKENIIDESGMPKERFSAEFPKEGPSILRIQQVVRGDSAAYFCASSPRGARELFFGEGSRLTVL.

This clone appeared a single time. This chain uses TRBV27 with TRBJ2-3; 7 nucleotides agree with TRBD2. The ends lost 2 bases at V and 3 bases at J; junction bases unmatched: 5. Germline CDR1 MNHEY, CDR2 SMNVEV (reference sequence). The CDR3 is made up of 15 amino acids. CDR3 region: CASSLMRELTDTQYF. CDR3 sequence (DNA): TGTGCCAGCAGTTTAATGCGGGAGCTAACAGATACGCAGTATTTT.

V gene TRBV5-5 combines with J gene TRBJ2-1; no firm D call. Looked up from germline, CDR1 is SGHKS and CDR2 is YYEKEE (reference sequence). The CDR3 extends over 16 amino acids. V was shortened by 0 bases and J by 7 bases, with 17 bases between the two germline ends. The CDR3 loop reads CASSLAASSLSNEQFF. The CDR3 DNA is TGTGCCAGCAGCTTGGCGGCTAGTAGCCTCAGTAATGAGCAGTTCTTC.

The chain recombines TRBV11-3 with TRBJ2-2; perhaps TRBD2 as D (6 bases). V was shortened by 5 bases and J by 1 base, with 14 bases between the two germline ends. CDR3 size: 16 residues. Germline V gene data show CDR1 as SGHNT and CDR2 as YENEEA. CDR3: CASSKPTRLNTGELFF. The CDR3 nucleotides read TGTGCCAGCAGCAAGCCGACTAGATTGAACACCGGGGAGCTGTTTTTT.

This chain links TRBV24-1 with TRBJ2-3; tentatively, D is TRBD1 (6 bases). Trimming shortened V by 5 bases and J by 0 bases, and 11 bases separated the two germline ends. The CDR3 has 15 residues. Germline CDR1 reads KGHDR; CDR2 reads SFDVKD. The CDR3 loop is CATSGPGTSTDTQYF. The DNA of the CDR3 is TGTGCCACCAGTGGTCCAGGGACAAGCACAGATACGCAGTATTTT.

This clone was picked up a small number of times. The CDR3 region has the DNA TGCGCCAGCAGCTCCTGGACAGGGGGCGCGGGCAATGAGCAGTTCTTC. As protein: CASSSWTGGAGNEQFF. The chain uses TRBV5-1 and TRBJ2-1, with 11 bases aligning to TRBD1. J gave up 6 bases and V 3 bases, and 8 bases lay outside the gene matches. There are 16 residues in the CDR3. Germline CDR1 SGHRS, CDR2 YFSETQ.

The chain couples TRBV19 to TRBJ2-1; 8 nucleotides match TRBD1. In germline, CDR1 is LNHDA, CDR2 SQIVND (reference sequence). The CDR3 sequence is 17 residues long. J was trimmed by 4 bases and V by 5 bases; bases with no gene match: 13. The DNA of the CDR3 is TGTGCCAGTAGTTTACCGACAGGGGCCCGAGTTTACAATGAGCAGTTCTTC. The encoded protein is CASSLPTGARVYNEQFF.

The gene calls are TRBV5-1 and TRBJ2-3; a possible D gene is TRBD2 (5 bases). The CDR3 runs 15 residues. Germline assignment: CDR1 SGHRS and CDR2 YFSETQ. V was shortened by 2 bases and J by 0 bases, with 10 bases between the two germline ends. The CDR3 DNA reads TGCGCCAGCAGCTTCCAGCGGAGAAGCACAGATACGCAGTATTTT. Translation gives CASSFQRRSTDTQYF.